These 21 T cell receptor beta chains were sequenced from one sample in a study of CD8 T cells in Susac syndrome. An input of about 0.45 to 1 ug of RNA was subjected to reverse transcription using random hexamers. TCRdb fed the immunoSEQ multiplex PCR reads into MiXCR, producing one record per CDR3 protein. The sample has about 150,000 distinct CDR3 sequences, nearly 97% seen once. The source material was CD4+ T cells from PBMCs. These receptors originate from a human donor with Susac syndrome.

The chain carries TRBV21-1 and TRBJ2-3. TRBV21-1 is tagged as a pseudogene. The CDR3 length is 16 residues. CDR3 in DNA: TGTGCCAGCAGCAAAGTGCGTAGGCAGCTCACAGATACGCAGTATTTT. Protein: CASSKVRRQLTDTQYF.

CDR3 region: CASGVGGNTEAFF. CDR3 bases: TGTGCCAGCGGTGTCGGCGGGAACACTGAAGCTTTCTTT. The chain recombines TRBV2 with TRBJ1-1; D gene ambiguous. V was trimmed by 8 bases and J by 1 base, leaving 11 bases between them. This CDR3 contains 13 residues. Germline V gene data show CDR1 as SNHLY and CDR2 as FYNNEI.

The chain combines TRBV20-1 with TRBJ2-1, with D perhaps matching TRBD2 (5 bases). Trimming took off 7 bases at V and 9 bases at J, with 25 bases between the two ends. CDR3 length equals 15 residues. Germline lookup yields CDR1 DFQATT and CDR2 SNEGSKA (reference sequence). CDR3 in amino acids: CSVSGLLQSYGEQFF. CDR3 sequence (DNA): TGCAGTGTCTCAGGACTGTTGCAATCTTACGGTGAGCAGTTCTTC.

J is TRBJ2-7 and V is TRBV5-4; D is perhaps TRBD1 (6 bases). V shed 2 bases and J shed 3 bases, with 12 bases lying between them. The CDR3 extends over 14 amino acids. CDR1 is SGHNT and CDR2 is YYREEE in the germline V gene (reference sequence). In DNA, the CDR3 is TGTGCCAGCAGCTTTGATACAGGGTACTACGAGCAGTACTTC. Translating gives CASSFDTGYYEQYF.

The rearrangement joins TRBV18 to TRBJ1-5; 9 bases agree with TRBD1. V was pared by 2 bases and J by 0 bases, with 2 bases of the junction left unmatched. Germline lookup yields CDR1 KGHSH and CDR2 LQKENI. The length of the CDR3 is 16 residues. Here the CDR3 reads CASSPGTGISNQPQHF. CDR3 coding DNA: TGTGCCAGCTCACCAGGGACAGGGATTAGCAATCAGCCCCAGCATTTT.

The chain is built from TRBV29-1 and TRBJ2-5, with 7 bases matching TRBD2. The CDR3 extends over 14 amino acids. Germline trimming cut 3 bases from V and 3 bases from J; bases unmatched to any gene: 7. Per germline, CDR1 SQVTM and CDR2 ANQGSEA. CDR3 nucleotides: TGCAGCGTTGAGCCTTGGGGGGGTGAAGAGACCCAGTACTTC. Its protein product is CSVEPWGGEETQYF.

This clonotype was detected only once. The chain uses TRBV12-3 or TRBV12-4 and TRBJ2-7, with TRBD1 matching over 7 bases. The V segment lost 6 bases and the J segment 6 bases; nucleotides outside the gene matches: 8. The CDR3 length is 13 residues. CDR3 DNA sequence: TGTGCCAGCAGCCCAAGACAGGGTATCGAGCAGTACTTC. As protein: CASSPRQGIEQYF.

The CDR3 sequence is CASSEGGLNQPQHF. The CDR3 region has the DNA TGTGCCAGCAGTGAAGGGGGCCTGAATCAGCCCCAGCATTTT. The chain combines TRBV25-1 with TRBJ1-5; perhaps TRBD1 as D (6 bases). V dropped 2 bases and J dropped 4 bases, with 9 bases sitting between them. Germline assignment: CDR1 MGHDK and CDR2 SYGVNS. This CDR3 is 14 amino acids long.

This chain uses TRBV3-1 with TRBJ1-1, with no clear D. V shed 0 bases and J shed 5 bases, with 7 bases lying between them. This CDR3 has 13 residues. Germline V CDR1 and CDR2: LGHDT, YNNKEL (reference sequence). CDR3 region: CASSQEVDTEAFF. In DNA, the CDR3 is TGTGCCAGCAGCCAAGAGGTGGATACTGAAGCTTTCTTT.

This chain links TRBV6-5 with TRBJ2-1; D possibly corresponds to TRBD1 (5 bases). The CDR3 contains 12 residues. V was cut by 4 bases and J by 12 bases, with 13 bases left in between. Germline lookup yields CDR1 MNHEY and CDR2 SVGAGI. CDR3 in DNA: TGTGCCAGCAGTTCTCCTAGGGGTGGGCAGTTCTTC. Amino acid sequence: CASSSPRGGQFF.

This clonotype was picked up one time. V usage is TRBV11-1 and J usage is TRBJ2-5, with 11 bases matching TRBD2. Germline V gives CDR1 SGHAT, CDR2 FQDESV (reference sequence). Trimming cost V 7 bases and J 2 bases; bases outside gene matches: 6. This CDR3 has 15 residues. CDR3: CASTHRTSGQETQYF. The CDR3 nucleotides read TGTGCCAGCACCCACCGGACTAGCGGGCAAGAGACCCAGTACTTC. The full variable domain, in which reference TRBV11-1 and TRBJ2-5 provide the parts outside the CDR3, is EAEVAQSPRYKITEKSQAVAFWCDPISGHATLYWYRQILGQGPELLVQFQDESVVDDSQLPKDRFSAERLKGVDSTLKIQPAELGDSAMYLCASTHRTSGQETQYFGPGTRLLVL.

The J gene is TRBJ1-1, the V gene TRBV6-5; D possibly corresponds to TRBD1 (6 bases). Per the germline V gene, CDR1 is MNHEY and CDR2 is SVGAGI. The V end was cut by 6 bases, the J end by 2 bases, with 16 bases between. This CDR3 spans 15 amino acids. The CDR3 DNA reads as TGTGCCAGCAGCCTTACAACGACAGGCAACACTGAAGCTTTCTTT. Encoded protein: CASSLTTTGNTEAFF.

This clonotype was counted once. Germline and junction disagree at one end, which may indicate a read error. This chain uses TRBV9 with TRBJ1-2; the D gene is possibly TRBD1 (5 bases). The CDR3 runs to 10 residues. Per germline, CDR1 SGDLS and CDR2 YYNGEE. The CDR3, as DNA: TGTGCCAGCAGCGTCCTCCAGGGTCCCTTC. Amino acid sequence: CASSVLQGPF.

In its sample, this clonotype was seen once. The genes are TRBV20-1 and TRBJ2-1, with 7 bases identical to TRBD2. The CDR3 sequence is 15 residues long. The V segment lost 0 bases and the J segment 10 bases; nucleotides outside the gene matches: 12. Looked up from germline, CDR1 is DFQATT and CDR2 is SNEGSKA (reference sequence). CDR3 sequence reads: CSAREGRTRVDEQFF. CDR3 DNA: TGCAGTGCTAGAGAGGGTAGGACTAGAGTTGACGAGCAGTTCTTC.

The rearrangement links TRBV29-1 to TRBJ2-1, with TRBD1 matching over 12 bases. The germline CDR1 and CDR2 sequences are SQVTM and ANQGSEA. The trim removed 7 bases at V and 9 bases at J, leaving 4 bases unmatched. The CDR3 consists of 12 residues. CDR3 sequence: CSGDRGQVEQFF. The CDR3 coding sequence is TGCAGCGGGGACAGGGGGCAGGTTGAGCAGTTCTTC.

V gene TRBV29-1 combines with J gene TRBJ1-2; tentatively, D is TRBD1 (5 bases). Germline CDR1 reads SQVTM; CDR2 reads ANQGSEA. The CDR3 is 15 residues long. V lost 3 bases to trimming and J lost 3 bases, with 17 bases between them. CDR3 sequence (DNA): TGCAGCGTTGAGAGGAGGGACGGTACCTACTATGGCTACACCTTC. Its protein is CSVERRDGTYYGYTF.

This clonotype has just one count. The chain employs TRBV7-9 and TRBJ1-5, with D uncertain. Germline V lookup: CDR1 SEHNR, CDR2 FQNEAQ (reference sequence). V dropped 1 base and J dropped 1 base, with 14 bases sitting between them. The CDR3 runs to 17 residues. The CDR3 sequence is CASSLVFRGNSNQPQHF. Written as DNA, the CDR3 is TGTGCCAGCAGCTTAGTTTTTCGGGGAAACAGCAATCAGCCCCAGCATTTT.

V usage is TRBV7-3 and J usage is TRBJ1-2, with D perhaps TRBD1 (5 bases). From germline, CDR1 is SGHTA and CDR2 FQGTGA. V shed 5 bases and J shed 4 bases, with 11 bases lying between them. This CDR3 contains 13 residues. Here the CDR3 DNA reads TGTGCCAGCAGCCCACACAGGTCCTATGGCTACACCTTC. Amino acid sequence: CASSPHRSYGYTF.

This chain connects TRBV20-1 to TRBJ2-7; TRBD1 is a possible D gene (5 bases). This CDR3 is 15 amino acids long. V was shortened by 3 bases and J by 7 bases, with 22 bases between the two germline ends. CDR1 is DFQATT and CDR2 is SNEGSKA in the germline V gene (reference sequence). The CDR3 is CSASKSGYYAVEQYF. The CDR3 DNA follows: TGCAGTGCTAGCAAGTCAGGGTACTACGCAGTGGAGCAGTACTTC.

The chain combines TRBV2 with TRBJ2-2, with TRBD1 identical over 8 bases. This CDR3 is built from 14 residues. The V gene end was trimmed by 3 bases and the J gene end by 7 bases; junction bases not matched to a gene: 4. The V gene's germline CDR1 is SNHLY and CDR2 FYNNEI. For the CDR3, the DNA is TGTGCCAGCAGTGATACAGGGGGTGGCGGGGAGCTGTTTTTT. Translating it yields CASSDTGGGGELFF.

The V and J genes are TRBV20-1 and TRBJ2-5, with D hard to call. This CDR3 is built from 14 residues. With 1 base removed from V and 1 base from J, the gap between germline ends came to 10 bases. Germline loops: CDR1 DFQATT, CDR2 SNEGSKA (reference sequence). The CDR3, as DNA: TGCAGTGCTAGAGCCTTTGTGGCCCAAGAGACCCAGTACTTC. Protein sequence: CSARAFVAQETQYF.